Listed below are T cell receptor beta chains from one sample, sequenced in a study of cytomegalovirus exposure and HLA in healthy donors. TCRdb's copy holds only in-frame clones and misses some; the assay was immunoSEQ multiplex PCR. The sample has fewer than 200,000 clones, around 81% seen once. Sequenced: PBMCs. Source of these receptors: a woman aged 30 to 39 in good health and CMV-seronegative. The conserved cysteine and the conserved F or W are not part of the CDR3 here. The order of the fields is J gene, CDR3 length, V gene, CDR3 protein.

TRBJ2-7 11 TRBV11-2 ASRLQGAYEQY
TRBJ1-5 13 TRBV19 ASDLGQGAGQPQH
TRBJ2-1 14 TRBV27 ASRPLTSGYYNEQF
TRBJ2-3 13 TRBV27 ASSRDRANTDTQY
TRBJ2-5 11 TRBV30 AWGPGGLETQY
TRBJ1-2 11 TRBV7-9 ASSLLTGNGYT
TRBJ2-7 11 TRBV11-2 ASSLEPQYEQY
TRBJ2-1 15 TRBV7-8 ASSLAGLAGVYNEQF
TRBJ1-5 14 TRBV18 ASSPGTGAANQPQH
TRBJ2-7 12 TRBV2 ASRASGTDGEQY
TRBJ2-3 13 TRBV5-3 ARSFTREVTDTQY
TRBJ2-5 15 TRBV5-1 ASSFVSGTGELETQY
TRBJ2-3 14 TRBV5-4 ASSAVADGGTDTQY
TRBJ2-1 13 TRBV29-1 SVEGGPGRYNEQF
TRBJ1-4 12 TRBV2 ASSEQGSSEKLF
TRBJ1-2 12 TRBV6-1 ASWTAPLGFGYT
TRBJ1-4 13 TRBV4-3 ASSGNRGLGEKLF
TRBJ2-5 10 TRBV27 ASSSREETQY
TRBJ1-1 12 TRBV5-5 ASSLAAMNTEAF
TRBJ1-2 16 TRBV19 ASSAEGLTGGQRHGYT
TRBJ2-7 13 TRBV27 ASSPTTGIYSEQY
TRBJ1-1 10 TRBV30 AWSVLKGAAF
TRBJ2-2 11 TRBV28 ASRDMNTGELF
TRBJ2-1 13 TRBV7-9 ASSLGRDRGNEQF
TRBJ1-2 12 TRBV5-1 ASTRTGTNYGYT
TRBJ2-7 11 TRBV6-6 ASSLPETYEQY
TRBJ2-1 12 TRBV21-1 ASQGTSGSHEQF
TRBJ2-7 12 TRBV5-1 ASSLEAGIYEQY